The subject of this entry is one TCR beta chain. This sample was included in a study of long-term antiretroviral therapy in people with HIV. Sequencing relied on immunoSEQ assay v3.0, run at survey level. The assay was immunoSEQ multiplex PCR, and TCRdb's table has in-frame clones only and misses some. The sample has some 20,000 clones; approximately 90% are singletons. The sequence was collected from a woman aged 30 to 39 with HIV. The material was unsorted PBMCs, obtained roughly 4.2 years before starting antiretroviral therapy.

The CDR3 nucleotides read TGTGCCAGAAGGCAGACAGGGGGCGTCTCGAACGGCTACACCTTC. Residues: CARRQTGGVSNGYTF. The rearrangement uses TRBV5-3 and TRBJ1-2, with 10 bases identical to TRBD1. TRBV5-3 is classed as an ORF, of uncertain function. This CDR3 contains 15 residues. Unmatched junction bases numbered 12, after V lost 5 bases and J lost 8 bases.